This T cell receptor beta chain was sequenced for a study of blood T cell repertoires in COVID-19. Across the study: Sources were T cells, B-cell-depleted T cells, or PBMCs; the material itself was cDNA or gDNA.

Original processing notes: The assay estimated nucleated cells by amplifying reference gene primers. The data were produced by immunoSEQ multiplex PCR, yet TCRdb's version contains in-frame clones alone and is incomplete. Clonal size and the V and J genes are those of that table, whereas D and trimming came from the DNA. The sample includes 130,000 to 150,000 clones, roughly four fifths of them seen just once. Looked up from germline, CDR1 is MNHEY and CDR2 is SMNVEV (reference sequence). The germline V and J ends were trimmed by 6 bases and 6 bases, with 15 bases remaining between them. The CDR3 has 14 residues.

Specimen: peripheral blood. The clonotype was recovered from a human donor with acute or convalescent COVID-19. The donor label of this sample is uncertain. The chain is built from TRBV27 and TRBJ1-5; TRBD1 is a possible D gene (6 bases). The CDR3 loop is CASSFRGDTQPQHF. The CDR3, as DNA: TGTGCCAGCAGCTTTCGAGGGGACACTCAGCCCCAGCATTTT.